This is a list of T cell receptor beta chains from one sample in a study of T cells in Graves' hyperthyroidism and ophthalmopathy. TCRdb called the multiplex PCR reads again in MiXCR, with one record for every CDR3 protein. The data hold fewer than 650,000 distinct CDR3 sequences, with about 15% observed a single time. The sample taken for sequencing was blood. All receptors derive from a woman between 40 and 55 years old with Graves' ophthalmopathy. The CDR3 runs from the conserved cysteine through the conserved F or W.

j_call | v_call | cdr3_aa
TRBJ2-7 | TRBV20-1 | CSAADRQYEQYF
TRBJ2-7 | TRBV5-1 | CASSRGTGEDEQYF
TRBJ2-7 | TRBV27 | CASSKGTGGYEQYF
TRBJ2-2 | TRBV11-3 | CASSPAQGNTGELFF
TRBJ2-5 | TRBV24-1 | CATSGSQETQYF
TRBJ1-1 | TRBV7-8 | CASSFQGARDTEAFF
TRBJ2-4 | TRBV15 | CATRRGGGSIAKNIQYF
TRBJ1-5 | TRBV6-5 | CASKLILGSNQPQHF
TRBJ2-5 | TRBV11-2 | CASSKGDRAETQYF
TRBJ2-7 | TRBV28 | CASSLRYEQYF
TRBJ2-7 | TRBV12-3/TRBV12-4 | CASSFGHRGQYF
TRBJ1-5 | TRBV12-3/TRBV12-4 | CASSRTADQPQHF